Listed below are T cell receptor beta chains from one sample, sequenced in a study of blood T cell repertoires in COVID-19. TCRdb keeps only in-frame clones here, not all; method: immunoSEQ multiplex PCR. The data show hundreds of thousands of clones, with 87% seen just once and 6.2% held by the top ten. Input material: peripheral blood. The receptors were sampled from a man between 60 and 75 years old who had recovered from COVID-19. The conserved cysteine and the conserved F or W are not part of the CDR3 here. Clone size is given for some rows only: seen once, a few or many times, or a class if the clone is expanded.

J	length	size	V	CDR3
TRBJ2-3	14	.	TRBV30	AWGGTSGTMRNTQY
TRBJ2-7	14	.	TRBV5-1	ASSLAPTGLTYEQY
TRBJ2-2	13	.	TRBV10-3	AISTASLNTGELF
TRBJ2-2	14	.	TRBV9	ASRSGGSGMPGELF
TRBJ2-1	13	.	TRBV30	AWSVLAGGPGEQF
TRBJ2-1	11	few	TRBV11-3	ASKQRGDNEQF
TRBJ2-1	13	.	TRBV6-5	ASSYVGAGYNEQF
TRBJ2-7	13	.	TRBV6-5	ASSYRDRGTYEQY
TRBJ1-2	12	.	TRBV3-1/TRBV3-2	ASSQAQQYYGYT
TRBJ2-3	13	.	TRBV6-5	ASRATLAVTDTQY
TRBJ2-2	13	.	TRBV7-9	ASSLGGSNTGELF